This T cell receptor beta chain appears in the sequencing data of a study of T cell repertoires in cytomegalovirus infection. Study-wide context: Both recently identified HLA-C-restricted and well-studied HLA-B-restricted CMV epitopes were used in the study. Study results and limitations: In two of eight donors, the top clonotype was HLA-C-restricted CMV-specific. Public TCR beta family frequency separated CMV-and-HLA carriers, including in an independent cohort.

This clonotype was counted a few times. What it recognizes is unknown. One entry per CDR3 protein results from TCRdb running MiXCR on the reads. The sample comprises 650,000 to 900,000 distinct CDR3 sequences, around a third of which are singletons, and about an eighth rests with the top ten. The TCR comes from a human donor in good health (CMV status not recorded). Some clones in this sample may be carry-over from other donors' samples. Sequenced here: cultured CD8+ T cells from PBMCs, sampled from culture after CMV antigen stimulation.

CDR3 DNA sequence: TGTGCCAGCAGCTTACTTGAGGAGCAGTTCTTC. Translating it yields CASSLLEEQFF. This sequence joins TRBV7-6 and TRBJ2-1, with no clear D. The length of the CDR3 is 11 residues. Trimming cost V 2 bases and J 10 bases, with 6 bases left between them. Germline V gene sequence: CDR1 SGHVS, CDR2 FNYEAQ.